This T cell receptor beta chain was sequenced for a study of vaccination and CD4 T cells after COVID-19 (dated by TCRdb to between 2021 and 2024). The study in broad terms: SARS-CoV-2 positivity had been established in the convalescent patients by nasal swab PCR, and mild disease was recorded in several of these patients and severe disease in one. Six males and four females were included in the convalescent cohort, with two Hispanic individuals, seven Caucasians, two Asians and one multiracial person represented. Each participant got two doses of either the Pfizer-BioNTech BNT162b2 vaccine (n=8) or the Moderna mRNA-1273 vaccine (n=2). Post-COVID blood samples were collected from convalescent patients a median of about 92 days after diagnosis, with a range of roughly 30 to 170 days. Post-vaccine blood samples were obtained a median of around 67 days after the second vaccine dose, with a range of about 14 to 250 days. Culture stimuli were overlapping spike peptide pools from SARS-CoV-2 and from the common cold coronaviruses HCoV-NL63, HCoV-OC43 and HCoV-229E. Control cultures received a CEFX viral epitope pool as the positive control, an HIV-1 Nef peptide pool as the negative control, or no peptide. In over 8 COVID-19 convalescent patients and 4 infection-naive healthy vaccine recipients, the spike-specific CD4+ TCR repertoire before mRNA vaccination was compared with the repertoire after mRNA vaccination.

The library was built by means of PCR. TCR sequencing of DNA from cultured CD4+ T cells used the Oncomine TCR Beta short-read assay at the Johns Hopkins FTIC core. Genomic DNA was extracted from the cultured CD4+ T cells with the QIAamp micro DNA kit. Oncomine TCR Beta libraries made from cultured CD4+ T cells were pooled using unique dual indexes and sequenced on an Illumina iSeq 100. On the study's bioinformatics: Non-productive sequences were removed, and CDR3s not starting with C, not ending with F or W, or shorter than 7 amino acids were discarded. Antigen-specific clonotypes were identified using the MANAFEST web application through comparison of peptide-stimulated wells with reference and other culture wells. To be called positive, a clone needed an FDR below 0.05, an odds ratio above 5, and a productive frequency above 0.1% in at least two of three replicate wells. A clonotype was classed as cross-reactive if the clonotype showed significant expansion both in SARS-CoV-2 spike wells and in at least one common cold coronavirus spike condition. Using R version 3.6.1, CDR3 homology was evaluated through Levenshtein distances (stringdist) along with unrooted phylogenetic trees (ape). TCRdb's own reprocessing of the public reads used fastp at Q25 and MiXCR and kept productive beta chains. For every CDR3 protein sequence, its rows merge into one entry that carries the most common genes and DNA. The V and J calls here are based on TCRdb, not the publication. This sample has about 18,000 distinct CDR3 sequences in its table, and 40% to 50% of those were observed once. The top ten clones comprise about 7% of the sample.

Findings and caveats that apply to the study as a whole: In convalescent patients, nearly all vaccine-specific clones (304 of 307) were found to be mono-reactive for SARS-CoV-2 spike rather than cross-reactive with common cold coronaviruses. Among the post-vaccine SARS-CoV-2-reactive clones in convalescent patients, a median roughly 85% showed up only after vaccination, which suggests vaccine-specific priming. The study included relatively few convalescent patients and did not analyze early timepoints after natural infection. The median count of SARS-CoV-2-reactive clonotypes went up from approximately 22 after infection to a few dozen after vaccination, although the change was not significant.

The intended sense of this specimen's treatment or condition label: roughly 10-day PBMC culture with coronavirus spike peptide pools or control peptides (ViraFEST assay). The ViraFEST assay was used in the study, in which antigen-specific T cells were expanded with peptide pools and expanded clonotypes were subsequently identified by TCR sequencing. The positive SARS-CoV-2 PCR tests of the convalescent patients were dated from March to December 2020, before the Alpha, Beta and Delta variants emerged in the United States. Each well held 2.2 million or so PBMCs cultured with approximately 9.2 ug/ml peptide pools in IMDM containing about 5% human AB serum and roughly 10 IU/ml IL-2. Half of the culture medium was replaced with fresh IL-2-containing medium on days 3 and 7. CD4+ T cells were isolated after about nine days of culture through negative selection using the EasySep CD4+ T cell isolation kit. Ficoll-Paque Plus gradient centrifugation was used to isolate PBMCs from whole blood, and the isolated PBMCs were then either used fresh or cryopreserved at -140C. Each culture condition was generally run in triplicate wells.

The germline ends are 14 bases apart after V is trimmed by 0 bases and J by 5 bases. From the cysteine up to the phenylalanine, the CDR3 has a length of 15 residues. Solely the CDR3 DNA is kept, with 45 bases framed from the first base. The CDR1 and CDR2 encoded by the germline V gene are SGHRS and YFSETQ. This clonotype was counted a few times. The specificity of this receptor is unknown. No much larger clone is present one base from it, and per-base qualities are unavailable. The chain uses TRBV5-1 and TRBJ1-1, with no confidently assigned D gene. The sample was CD4+ T cells from blood, cultured in vitro, taken after SARS-CoV-2 vaccination. This clonotype was obtained from a human donor who had recovered from COVID-19. In nucleotides, the sequence is TGCGCCAGCAGCTTGGCTACACTTCAGAGGACTGAAGCTTTCTTT. It codes for CASSLATLQRTEAFF.